This entry describes one T cell receptor (beta chain). This sample is drawn from a study of blood T cell repertoires in COVID-19. About the study: Italy, Spain and the United States were the sources of the convalescent and acute COVID-19 samples.

CDR1 LNHDA and CDR2 SQIVND come from the germline V gene (reference sequence). V was trimmed by 7 bases and J by 7 bases, leaving 20 bases between them. CDR3 length: 14 amino acids. The assay was immunoSEQ multiplex PCR, and TCRdb's table has in-frame clones only and misses some. This sample has about 160,000 clones, with over 80% found just once. This receptor was obtained from a woman at least 80 years old with active or convalescent COVID-19. The chain employs TRBV19 and TRBJ2-7; a weak D match, TRBD1 (6 bases). The sequenced material came from peripheral blood. CDR3 coding DNA: TGTGCCAGTACTTCGCCAGACAGGCTGGGGGAGCAGTACTTC. Amino acids: CASTSPDRLGEQYF.